This T cell receptor beta chain was identified during a study of graft-versus-host responses after intestinal transplantation. Assay: immunoSEQ multiplex PCR; the TCRdb copy retains only in-frame clones and omits some. The sample yields tens of thousands of clones, roughly 87% seen once. Regarding this clone: The antigen is undetermined.

The source of this sequence is a human donor who received an intestinal transplant. The material sequenced was unstimulated CD4+ T cells sorted from spleen or lymph node cells, taken before intestinal transplant.

Here the CDR3 reads CASSLRQGANGYTF. The CDR3 bases are TGCGCCAGCAGCCTCCGGCAGGGGGCGAATGGCTACACCTTC. This chain joins TRBV5-1 and TRBJ1-2; TRBD1 aligns across 8 bases. Germline CDR1 and CDR2: SGHRS and YFSETQ. The V segment lost 4 bases and the J segment 6 bases; nucleotides outside the gene matches: 8. This CDR3 comprises 14 residues.